Reported below is one TCR beta chain. Its antigen is currently unknown. The source of the sample is a study of cytomegalovirus exposure and HLA in healthy donors. Whole-study results and caveats: As immune exposure information, only CMV serostatus was available.

PCR primers comprised 60 Vbeta and 13 Jbeta primers. Some clones are missing from TCRdb's copy, which holds only in-frame ones; the method was immunoSEQ multiplex PCR. The profile shows roughly 130,000 clones, 73% of them singletons. The clonotype originates from a middle-aged woman in good health and CMV-seropositive. Sequencing was carried out using PBMCs.

Here the CDR3 DNA reads TGTGCCAGCAGCTACGACAGGGGCTCATGGAATGAGCAGTTCTTC. It yields the protein CASSYDRGSWNEQFF. This chain links TRBV7-9 with TRBJ2-1; 8 bases align to TRBD1. J was trimmed by 7 bases and V by 4 bases; bases with no gene match: 9. Germline CDR1 SEHNR, CDR2 FQNEAQ (reference sequence). The CDR3 has 15 amino acids.